These 9 T cell receptor beta chains came from one sample sequenced in a study of T-cell reconstitution after alpha-beta-depleted transplantation in children. A library of TCRbeta sequences, prepared with unique molecular identifiers, was generated. TCRdb re-analysed the PCR reads in MiXCR, keeping a single row per CDR3 protein. The top ten hold 14% of the sample, which has around 500,000 distinct CDR3 sequences, more than 20% seen once. This specimen consisted of PBMCs, mostly from graft donor cells, obtained 360 days after TCRalphabeta/CD19-depleted stem cell transplant. Source of these receptors: a boy younger than two who had a stem cell transplant for acute myeloid leukemia, so the T cells may come from the graft donor.

This rearrangement joins TRBV28 to TRBJ2-4, with TRBD1 matching over 9 bases. The V gene's germline CDR1 is MDHEN and CDR2 SYDVKM. Germline trimming cut 6 bases from V and 1 base from J; bases unmatched to any gene: 10. This CDR3 has 17 residues. The CDR3 protein is CASSTQQGAGAKNIQYF. In DNA form, the CDR3 reads TGTGCCAGCAGCACCCAACAGGGGGCGGGGGCCAAAAACATTCAGTACTTC. Full variable domain (missing parts from reference TRBV28 and TRBJ2-4): DVKVTQSSRYLVKRTGEKVFLECVQDMDHENMFWYRQDPGLGLRLIYFSYDVKMKEKGDIPEGYSVSREKKERFSLILESASTNQTSMYLCASSTQQGAGAKNIQYFGAGTRLSVL.

The chain recombines TRBV20-1 with TRBJ1-1; the match to TRBD1 covers 8 bases. Germline V gene data show CDR1 as DFQATT and CDR2 as SNEGSKA (reference sequence). V shed 5 bases and J 0 bases; nucleotides not matched to a gene: 5. The CDR3 runs to 14 residues. Here the CDR3 reads CSAPLTGVNTEAFF. DNA of the CDR3: TGCAGTGCTCCTTTGACAGGGGTGAACACTGAAGCTTTCTTT.

The rearrangement uses TRBV6-2 or TRBV6-3 and TRBJ2-2; TRBD2 aligns across 10 bases. The J segment lost 7 bases and the V segment lost 5 bases, leaving 4 bases of the junction unmatched. The CDR3 sequence is 14 residues long. Germline values: CDR1 MNHEY, CDR2 SVGEGT. The CDR3 reads CASSISGGIGELFF. The CDR3 DNA follows: TGTGCCAGCAGTATTAGCGGGGGGATCGGGGAGCTGTTTTTT.

There are many counts of this clonotype. The chain joins TRBV20-1 to TRBJ1-5; possible D gene TRBD1, 5 bases. Trimming shortened V by 5 bases and J by 7 bases, and 15 bases separated the two germline ends. The CDR3 sequence is 13 residues long. CDR1 DFQATT and CDR2 SNEGSKA come from the germline V gene (reference sequence). CDR3 nucleotides: TGCAGTGCTGCCCAGGGTTTTGGGCAGCCCCAGCATTTT. It encodes CSAAQGFGQPQHF.

This clonotype was counted only a few times. This sequence joins TRBV5-6 and TRBJ2-3, with D possibly called TRBD1 or TRBD2 (5 bases each). V dropped 2 bases and J dropped 4 bases, with 14 bases sitting between them. Germline CDR1 and CDR2: SGHDT and YYEEEE. The CDR3 loop spans 15 amino acids. CDR3 loop: CASSLEGSFADTQYF. The CDR3 bases are TGTGCCAGCAGCTTAGAGGGGAGCTTTGCAGATACGCAGTATTTT.

Comments on this clonotype: An end of the junction differs from the germline gene, which may be a read error. The CDR3 nucleotides are TGTGCCAGCACCTTGGGACAGGGGATAGAAGGCTACACCTTC. Translated, it gives CASTLGQGIEGYTF. This rearrangement joins TRBV5-5 to TRBJ1-2; 10 bases match TRBD1. Germline CDR1 SGHKS, CDR2 YYEKEE (reference sequence). This CDR3 region has 14 residues.

This clonotype was seen a handful of times. This chain uses TRBV12-3 or TRBV12-4 with TRBJ1-3; 10 bases map to TRBD1. The trim removed 6 bases at V and 1 base at J, leaving 3 bases unmatched. CDR3 size: 15 residues. DNA of the CDR3: TGTGCCAGCAGCAGACAGGGGGCGTCTGGAAACACCATATATTTT. It yields the protein CASSRQGASGNTIYF.

This clonotype has a count of ten or more. This chain connects TRBV6-5 to TRBJ2-1, with 8 nucleotides matching TRBD2. J was trimmed by 9 bases and V by 5 bases; bases with no gene match: 3. Germline V gene data show CDR1 as MNHEY and CDR2 as SVGAGI. The CDR3 runs to 12 residues. In DNA, the CDR3 is TGTGCCAGCAGTGCCCGGGAGGGTGAGCAGTTCTTC. Its protein product is CASSAREGEQFF.

This clonotype has at least ten counts. V and J are TRBV7-8 and TRBJ2-3; D gene uncertain. The germline gives CDR1 SGHVS, CDR2 FQNEAQ. This CDR3 is 13 amino acids long. V lost 4 bases and J lost 1, with 6 bases in between. CDR3 sequence (DNA): TGTGCCAGCAGCTCCCCCCGCACAGATACGCAGTATTTT. Amino acid sequence: CASSSPRTDTQYF. Combining the CDR3 with reference TRBV7-8 and TRBJ2-3 gives the whole variable domain GAGVSQSPRYKVAKRGQDVALRCDPISGHVSLFWYQQALGQGPEFLTYFQNEAQLDKSGLPSDRFFAERPEGSVSTLKIQRTQQEDSAVYLCASSSPRTDTQYFGPGTRLTVL.